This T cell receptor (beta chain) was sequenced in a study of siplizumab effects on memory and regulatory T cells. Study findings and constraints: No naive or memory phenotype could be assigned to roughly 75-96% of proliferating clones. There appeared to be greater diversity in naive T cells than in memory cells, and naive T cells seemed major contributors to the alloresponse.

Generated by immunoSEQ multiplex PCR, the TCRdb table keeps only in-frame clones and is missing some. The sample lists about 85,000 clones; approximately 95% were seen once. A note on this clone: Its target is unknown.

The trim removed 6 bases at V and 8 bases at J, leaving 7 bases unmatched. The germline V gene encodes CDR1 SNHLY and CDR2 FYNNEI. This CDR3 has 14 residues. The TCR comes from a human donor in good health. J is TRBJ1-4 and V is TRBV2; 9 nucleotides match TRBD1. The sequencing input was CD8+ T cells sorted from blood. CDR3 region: CASSGQGLYEKLFF. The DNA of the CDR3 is TGTGCCAGCAGCGGACAGGGGTTGTACGAAAAACTGTTTTTT.